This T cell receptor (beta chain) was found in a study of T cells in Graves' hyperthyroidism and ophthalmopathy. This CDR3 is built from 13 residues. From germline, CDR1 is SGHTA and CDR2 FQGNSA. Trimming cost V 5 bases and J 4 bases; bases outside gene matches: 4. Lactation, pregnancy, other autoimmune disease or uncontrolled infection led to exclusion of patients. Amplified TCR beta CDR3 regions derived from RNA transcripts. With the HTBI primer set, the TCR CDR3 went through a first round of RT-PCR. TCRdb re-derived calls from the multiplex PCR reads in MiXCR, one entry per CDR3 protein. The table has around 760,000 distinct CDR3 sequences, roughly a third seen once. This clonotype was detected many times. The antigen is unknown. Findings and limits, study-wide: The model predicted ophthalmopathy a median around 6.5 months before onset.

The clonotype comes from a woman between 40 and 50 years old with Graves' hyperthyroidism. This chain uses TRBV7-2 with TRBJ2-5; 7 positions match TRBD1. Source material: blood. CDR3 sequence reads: CASSDRAVETQYF. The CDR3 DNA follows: TGTGCCAGCAGCGACAGGGCGGTAGAGACCCAGTACTTC.